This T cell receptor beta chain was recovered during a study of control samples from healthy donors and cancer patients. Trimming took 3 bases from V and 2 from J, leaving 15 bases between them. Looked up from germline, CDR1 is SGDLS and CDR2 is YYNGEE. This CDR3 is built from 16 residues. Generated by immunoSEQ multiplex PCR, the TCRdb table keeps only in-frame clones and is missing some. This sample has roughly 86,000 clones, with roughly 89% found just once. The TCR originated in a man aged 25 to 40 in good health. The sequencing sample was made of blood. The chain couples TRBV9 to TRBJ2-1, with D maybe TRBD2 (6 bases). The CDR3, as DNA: TGTGCCAGCAGCGATAGCTGGGCGGGACCCTACAATGAGCAGTTCTTC. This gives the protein CASSDSWAGPYNEQFF.